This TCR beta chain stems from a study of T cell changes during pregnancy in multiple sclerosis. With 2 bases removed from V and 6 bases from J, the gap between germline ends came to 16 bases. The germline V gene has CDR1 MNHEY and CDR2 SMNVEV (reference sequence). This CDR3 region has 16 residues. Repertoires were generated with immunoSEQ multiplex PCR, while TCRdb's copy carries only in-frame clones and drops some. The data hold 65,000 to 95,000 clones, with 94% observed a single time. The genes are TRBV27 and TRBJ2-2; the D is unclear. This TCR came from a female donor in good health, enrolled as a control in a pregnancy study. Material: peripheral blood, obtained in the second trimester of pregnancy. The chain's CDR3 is CASSLILPRGAGELFF. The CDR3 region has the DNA TGTGCCAGCAGTTTAATTCTCCCAAGAGGCGCCGGGGAGCTGTTTTTT.